The 22 T cell receptor beta chains below come from one sample, sequenced in a study of blood T cells in healthy people across ages (dated by TCRdb to the mid-2010s). Libraries were built with 5' RACE. The data were produced on an Illumina HiSeq 2500. A second PCR of about 6 to 12 cycles was run with a J-beta primer mix and a sample-barcoded 5' primer. Using fastp trimming at Q25 and MiXCR clonotype assembly, TCRdb reanalyzed the public sequencing data and kept in-frame beta chains. All rows with the same CDR3 protein become a single entry with the most common DNA and genes. For this sample the table gives roughly 1,500,000 distinct CDR3 sequences, of which about 35% were detected only once. 11% of the sample comes from the top ten. The sequencing input was blood. These receptor sequences come from a woman in her 30s in good health.

The chain combines TRBV5-1 with TRBJ2-7; 7 positions match TRBD1. Germline assignment: CDR1 SGHRS and CDR2 YFSETQ. Trimming at V came to 8 bases and at J to 2 bases, leaving 7 bases not matched to a gene. This CDR3 spans 13 amino acids. CDR3 sequence: CARETGWTYEQYF. The DNA of the CDR3 is TGCGCCAGAGAGACAGGGTGGACCTACGAGCAGTACTTC.

The V gene is TRBV7-9, the J gene TRBJ2-2; TRBD2 matches 8 bases. The CDR3 is made up of 16 amino acids. Germline trimming cut 5 bases from V and 6 bases from J; bases unmatched to any gene: 11. Germline V lookup: CDR1 SEHNR, CDR2 FQNEAQ (reference sequence). CDR3 in amino acids: CASSPPRGGASGELFF. CDR3 nucleotides: TGTGCCAGCAGCCCCCCCCGGGGGGGCGCATCCGGGGAGCTGTTTTTT.

This clonotype was observed a few times. This rearrangement joins TRBV20-1 to TRBJ2-7; 8 nucleotides align to TRBD1. This CDR3 has 14 amino acids. With V trimmed by 5 bases and J by 7 bases, 13 bases remained unmatched. Germline CDR1 DFQATT, CDR2 SNEGSKA (reference sequence). CDR3 DNA: TGCAGTGCTGACCCGGGACAGGTACCCTTTGAGCAGTACTTC. It yields the protein CSADPGQVPFEQYF.

CDR3 protein: CASSQRAGGPREQYF. In nucleotides, the CDR3 is TGCGCCAGCAGCCAAAGGGCGGGAGGGCCCCGCGAGCAGTACTTC. The rearrangement joins TRBV4-1 to TRBJ2-7; 9 nucleotides line up with TRBD2. V gave up 2 bases and J gave up 6 bases; unmatched junction bases: 8. Germline V gene data show CDR1 as MGHRA and CDR2 as YSYEKL. This CDR3 is built from 15 residues.

The chain recombines TRBV20-1 with TRBJ1-1; D possibly corresponds to TRBD1 (5 bases). Trimming cost V 6 bases and J 10 bases, with 18 bases left between them. Per the germline V gene, CDR1 is DFQATT and CDR2 is SNEGSKA (reference sequence). This CDR3 region has 12 residues. The CDR3 DNA sequence: TGCAGTGCCGACAGAGGGGTGGGAGGAGCTTTCTTT. This codes for CSADRGVGGAFF.

This clonotype has more than one count but fewer than ten. The genes are TRBV12-5 and TRBJ2-1; D remains ambiguous. Trimming removed 6 bases from V and 7 bases from J, with 16 bases in between. The germline V gene encodes CDR1 LGHNT and CDR2 FRNRAP. The length of the CDR3 is 14 residues. The CDR3 sequence: CASGNPYMENEQFF. The CDR3 DNA reads as TGTGCTAGTGGGAATCCCTACATGGAGAATGAGCAGTTCTTC.

This chain uses TRBV13 with TRBJ1-1; maybe TRBD1 (5 bases). V gave up 5 bases and J gave up 5 bases, with 15 bases separating them. Germline-derived CDR1 and CDR2 are PRHDT and FYEKMQ (reference sequence). The CDR3 runs 14 residues. In DNA form, the CDR3 reads TGTGCCAGCAGCGGACGGGGGGGTATGACTGAAGCTTTCTTT. This translates into CASSGRGGMTEAFF.

As for this clonotype: A much more abundant neighbour one base away suggests this may be a read error. V usage is TRBV10-3 and J usage is TRBJ2-6; 9 nucleotides align to TRBD1. Germline assignment: CDR1 ENHRY and CDR2 SYGVKD. The CDR3 extends over 18 amino acids. CDR3 region: CAISESRQGVSGANVPTF. The CDR3 coding sequence is TGTGCCATCAGTGAGTCTCGACAGGGGGTATCTGGGGCCAACGTCCCGACTTTC.

The V call is TRBV4-1, the J call TRBJ1-4, with unresolved D. The CDR3 runs to 16 residues. Trimming shortened V by 4 bases and J by 3 bases, and 15 bases separated the two germline ends. The germline V gene encodes CDR1 MGHRA and CDR2 YSYEKL. The CDR3 sequence is CASSRYVGSSNEKLFF. The CDR3 DNA sequence: TGCGCCAGCAGCCGGTATGTCGGGAGCTCTAATGAAAAACTGTTTTTT.

V usage is TRBV20-1 and J usage is TRBJ2-5; the match to TRBD1 covers 8 bases. This CDR3 region has 12 residues. Trimming took 6 bases from V and 11 from J; bases not matched to a gene: 11. Germline CDR1 reads DFQATT; CDR2 reads SNEGSKA (reference sequence). CDR3 residues: CSAADRVGEQYF. The CDR3 bases are TGCAGTGCCGCGGACAGGGTTGGGGAGCAGTACTTC.

The rearrangement uses TRBV14 and TRBJ2-7; D is unclear. The CDR3 totals 15 residues. Trimming took 0 bases from V and 3 from J, leaving 12 bases between them. Germline-derived CDR1 and CDR2 are SGHDN and FVKESK. The CDR3 sequence is CASSQEPKRYYEQYF. For the CDR3, the DNA is TGTGCCAGCAGCCAAGAACCTAAGAGATACTACGAGCAGTACTTC.

V and J are TRBV20-1 and TRBJ2-3; the D gene is possibly TRBD1 (6 bases). The V gene's germline CDR1 is DFQATT and CDR2 SNEGSKA (reference sequence). The length of the CDR3 is 16 residues. V lost 5 bases and J 2 bases, leaving 20 bases between the germline ends. CDR3 sequence (DNA): TGCAGTGCTCGGCCCCGGGACACAGAGCTCACAGATACGCAGTATTTT. Amino acids: CSARPRDTELTDTQYF.

The V gene is TRBV5-1, the J gene TRBJ2-1, with D hard to call. CDR1 is SGHRS and CDR2 is YFSETQ in the germline V gene. V lost 5 bases to trimming and J lost 2 bases, with 11 bases between them. The CDR3 length is 14 residues. In nucleotides, the CDR3 is TGCGCCAGCAGTTTAATACCAGCCTACAATGAGCAGTTCTTC. Its translation is CASSLIPAYNEQFF.

The rearrangement joins TRBV12-3 or TRBV12-4 to TRBJ2-7; D uncertain. Gene TRBJ2-5 matches the end of the DNA better, so the J call may be wrong. The CDR3 has 13 residues. CDR3 nucleotides: TGTGCCAGCCACATGACGGGCCTGGAGACCCAGTACTTC. Translation: CASHMTGLETQYF.

The chain couples TRBV7-7 to TRBJ2-5, with D tentatively TRBD2 (5 bases). V was shortened by 4 bases and J by 5 bases, with 20 bases between the two germline ends. The CDR3 covers 16 residues. The germline CDR1 and CDR2 sequences are SSHAT and FNYEAQ (reference sequence). The CDR3 loop is CASSSRRAGVGETQYF. CDR3 DNA sequence: TGTGCCAGCAGCTCGCGCCGGGCCGGGGTAGGCGAGACCCAGTACTTC.

There are a few counts of this clonotype. The CDR3 spells CASSQLLSHEQYF. CDR3 in DNA: TGTGCCAGCAGCCAACTACTAAGCCACGAGCAGTACTTC. The rearrangement uses TRBV3-1 and TRBJ2-7; D ambiguous. V dropped 2 bases and J dropped 5 bases, with 10 bases sitting between them. Looked up from germline, CDR1 is LGHDT and CDR2 is YNNKEL (reference sequence). The CDR3 is made up of 13 amino acids.

This clonotype was observed a handful of times. The chain links TRBV6-2 or TRBV6-3 to TRBJ2-5, with a possible D match to TRBD1 (5 bases). The J call may be mistaken, given a closer DNA end match to TRBJ2-7. Germline V gene sequence: CDR1 MNHEY, CDR2 SVGEGT. This CDR3 spans 13 amino acids. The CDR3 is CASRSPGFPEQYF. In DNA form, the CDR3 reads TGTGCCAGCAGGTCTCCAGGGTTCCCCGAGCAGTACTTC.

The chain employs TRBV3-1 and TRBJ1-6; possibly TRBD1 for D (6 bases). This CDR3 comprises 13 residues. CDR1 and CDR2 from the germline V gene are LGHDT and YNNKEL (reference sequence). Trimming removed 3 bases at V and 9 bases at J, with 9 bases between. The DNA of the CDR3 is TGTGCCAGCAGCCAGGGGGCGCGTTCACCCCTCCACTTT. It codes for CASSQGARSPLHF.

The chain joins TRBV2 to TRBJ2-7; tentatively, D is TRBD1 or TRBD2 (6 bases each). Trimming removed 7 bases from V and 5 bases from J, with 18 bases in between. CDR1 is SNHLY, CDR2 FYNNEI, per germline. The CDR3 sequence is 14 residues long. CDR3: CASIGGPGGDEQYF. The CDR3 DNA is TGTGCCAGCATAGGGGGGCCCGGGGGTGACGAGCAGTACTTC. Variable domain in full (rest from reference TRBV2 and TRBJ2-7): EPEVTQTPSHQVTQMGQEVILRCVPISNHLYFYWYRQILGQKVEFLVSFYNNEISEKSEIFDDQFSVERPDGSNFTLKIRSTKLEDSAMYFCASIGGPGGDEQYFGPGTRLTVT.

The table lists this clonotype with a few counts. The chain combines TRBV4-1 with TRBJ1-3, with unresolved D. V lost 0 bases to trimming and J lost 0 bases, with 6 bases between them. Germline V gene lookup returns CDR1 MGHRA and CDR2 YSYEKL. The length of the CDR3 is 15 residues. The CDR3 reads CASSQDGVSGNTIYF. CDR3 in DNA: TGCGCCAGCAGCCAAGATGGGGTCTCTGGAAACACCATATATTTT.

The chain uses TRBV12-3 or TRBV12-4 and TRBJ2-1; 8 nucleotides agree with TRBD2. This CDR3 has 13 amino acids. The trim removed 7 bases at V and 10 bases at J, leaving 9 bases unmatched. In nucleotides, the CDR3 is TGTGCCAGCATGGCGAGCGGGAGAGGAGAGCAGTTCTTC. Its protein is CASMASGRGEQFF.

This clonotype turned up a few times. This chain joins TRBV7-9 and TRBJ2-7; no clear D. This CDR3 has 13 amino acids. CDR1 and CDR2 from the germline V gene are SEHNR and FQNEAQ (reference sequence). The ends were cut back, 4 bases at V and 1 base at J, with 8 bases in the middle. CDR3 nucleotides: TGTGCCAGCAGCTCAAGACAATCCTACGAGCAGTACTTC. This encodes CASSSRQSYEQYF.